These 22 T cell receptor beta chains came from one sample sequenced in a study of CD8+ T cells in alopecia areata. The authors extracted RNA and reverse transcribed it into cDNA as the sequencing template. Data came from immunoSEQ multiplex PCR; TCRdb stores just in-frame clones and leaves some out. The top ten clones hold 0.75% to 0.8% of a sample with approximately 91,000 clones, 35% to 45% of them seen once. The sequenced sample was CD4+ T cells sorted from blood. The receptors originated from a human donor with alopecia areata.

This clone was seen only a few times. V is TRBV28 and J is TRBJ2-6, with 9 positions matching TRBD2. The J segment lost 2 bases and the V segment lost 6 bases, leaving 5 bases of the junction unmatched. The germline CDR1 and CDR2 sequences are MDHEN and SYDVKM. The CDR3 runs to 16 residues. CDR3 loop: CASSLAGLAGANVLTF. In DNA, the CDR3 is TGTGCCAGCAGCCTAGCGGGGCTAGCTGGGGCCAACGTCCTGACTTTC.

In DNA form, the CDR3 reads TGCAGCATGAGCGGGACAGGCAACGAGCAGTACTTC. This codes for CSMSGTGNEQYF. This rearrangement joins TRBV29-1 to TRBJ2-7, with D tentatively TRBD1 (8 bases). V gave up 8 bases and J gave up 5 bases, with 16 bases separating them. Germline V lookup: CDR1 SQVTM, CDR2 ANQGSEA. The CDR3 totals 12 residues.

V is TRBV30 and J is TRBJ2-1; 11 positions match TRBD2. Germline V lookup: CDR1 GTSNPN, CDR2 SVGIG (reference sequence). V gave up 2 bases and J gave up 6 bases; unmatched junction bases: 12. The CDR3 is 17 residues long. Here the CDR3 DNA reads TGTGCCTGGAGTTCCAGGAGGACTAGCGGGTTTGGCAATGAGCAGTTCTTC. Its translation is CAWSSRRTSGFGNEQFF.

The chain recombines TRBV30 with TRBJ2-7; tentative D call: TRBD2 (5 bases). The CDR3 is 13 residues long. Trimming removed 4 bases from V and 2 bases from J, with 12 bases in between. Germline CDR1 is GTSNPN and CDR2 is SVGIG (reference sequence). The CDR3 here is CAWTAGQTYEQYF. The CDR3 DNA sequence: TGTGCCTGGACCGCGGGCCAAACCTACGAGCAGTACTTC.

This clone occurred a few times. The chain carries TRBV7-2 and TRBJ1-3; no reliable D call. The V gene's germline CDR1 is SGHTA and CDR2 FQGNSA. The CDR3 is made up of 14 amino acids. Trimming shortened V by 5 bases and J by 0 bases, and 8 bases separated the two germline ends. The CDR3, as DNA: TGTGCCAGCAGCAAACGGAGCTCTGGAAACACCATATATTTT. The encoded protein is CASSKRSSGNTIYF.

This clone has more than one count but fewer than ten. This sequence joins TRBV29-1 and TRBJ1-1; 11 nucleotides line up with TRBD1. CDR1 and CDR2 from the germline V gene are SQVTM and ANQGSEA. The CDR3 totals 13 residues. With 4 bases clipped from V and 3 bases from J, the junction kept 1 base outside the gene matches. In nucleotides, the CDR3 is TGCAGCGTTGGGGACAGGGGGGACACTGAAGCTTTCTTT. Translation gives CSVGDRGDTEAFF.

This chain connects TRBV29-1 to TRBJ2-3, with 7 bases that match TRBD2. The length of the CDR3 is 15 residues. Germline V gene lookup returns CDR1 SQVTM and CDR2 ANQGSEA. V lost 2 bases and J lost 8; bases outside the gene matches: 13. The CDR3 nucleotides are TGCAGCGTTGAAAATCTGGGCGGGAGCTATCGTACGCAGTATTTT. It yields the protein CSVENLGGSYRTQYF.

To note about this clone: This same CDR3 is encoded by further DNA sequences in the sample. The V gene is TRBV13, the J gene TRBJ2-3; D unresolved. V was shortened by 4 bases and J by 0 bases, with 2 bases between the two germline ends. The CDR3 runs 12 residues. Germline loops: CDR1 PRHDT, CDR2 FYEKMQ (reference sequence). CDR3 DNA: TGTGCCAGCAGCTCTAGCACAGATACGCAGTATTTT. Translated, it gives CASSSSTDTQYF.

The gene calls are TRBV30 and TRBJ1-1, with TRBD1 identical over 8 bases. The ends lost 0 bases at V and 5 bases at J; junction bases unmatched: 8. CDR1 is GTSNPN and CDR2 is SVGIG in the germline V gene (reference sequence). This CDR3 has 15 amino acids. CDR3 sequence: CAWSVPGQGWTEAFF. In DNA, the CDR3 is TGTGCCTGGAGTGTACCCGGACAGGGATGGACTGAAGCTTTCTTT. Complete variable domain (other parts from reference TRBV30 and TRBJ1-1): SQTIHQWPATLVQPVGSPLSLECTVEGTSNPNLYWYRQAAGRGLQLLFYSVGIGQISSEVPQNLSASRPQDRQFILSSKKLLLSDSGFYLCAWSVPGQGWTEAFFGQGTRLTVV.

The chain recombines TRBV4-1 with TRBJ1-5; D gene uncertain. This CDR3 is built from 17 residues. The germline V gene has CDR1 MGHRA and CDR2 YSYEKL. The V end was cut by 1 base, the J end by 5 bases, with 18 bases between. The chain's CDR3 is CASSQGLARDAHQPQHF. The CDR3 DNA follows: TGCGCCAGCAGCCAAGGTCTTGCCCGGGATGCGCATCAGCCCCAGCATTTT.

This clone has a handful of counts. This rearrangement joins TRBV19 to TRBJ2-6, with D possibly being TRBD2 (5 bases). V gave up 10 bases and J gave up 0 bases, with 13 bases separating them. CDR1 is LNHDA and CDR2 is SQIVND in the germline V gene (reference sequence). The CDR3 totals 15 residues. CDR3 DNA: TGTGCCACCGCGGGTACCCACTCTGGGGCCAACGTCCTGACTTTC. It codes for CATAGTHSGANVLTF.

A few counts support this clone. The chain recombines TRBV5-1 with TRBJ1-5; tentatively, D is TRBD1 (5 bases). V was pared by 7 bases and J by 6 bases, with 14 bases between. CDR1 and CDR2 (germline): SGHRS, YFSETQ. CDR3 length equals 13 residues. Here the CDR3 DNA reads TGCGCCAGCGGGGACGACGTTGGTCAGCCCCAGCATTTT. It codes for CASGDDVGQPQHF.

V usage is TRBV4-2 and J usage is TRBJ2-2; 9 nucleotides match TRBD2. CDR1 is LGHNA, CDR2 YNFKEQ, per germline. CDR3 length: 16 residues. After removal of 6 bases from V and 2 bases from J, the junction contained 7 bases not matched to a gene. CDR3 bases: TGTGCCAGCAGTCCCCCTAGCGGGGATAACACCGGGGAGCTGTTTTTT. Amino acids: CASSPPSGDNTGELFF.

CDR3 sequence: CSVEGGNTGELFF. CDR3 in DNA: TGCAGCGTTGAGGGGGGGAACACCGGGGAGCTGTTTTTT. This chain joins TRBV29-1 and TRBJ2-2; TRBD2 might be the D (6 bases). V was clipped by 3 bases and J by 1 base, with 6 bases between them. The CDR3 length is 13 residues. CDR1 is SQVTM and CDR2 is ANQGSEA in the germline V gene.

This clone was seen a handful of times. The chain is built from TRBV19 and TRBJ1-1, with D maybe TRBD1 (5 bases). The CDR3 runs to 12 residues. Germline-derived CDR1 and CDR2 are LNHDA and SQIVND (reference sequence). The V end lost 4 bases, the J end lost 10 bases, and 13 bases lay between the germline ends. The CDR3 sequence: CASSRDQGRAFF. The CDR3 DNA follows: TGTGCCAGTAGTAGGGACCAGGGAAGAGCTTTCTTT.

In this sample, this clone is medium-sized. The rearrangement links TRBV11-2 to TRBJ2-7, with D perhaps being TRBD1 or TRBD2 (5 bases each). Germline CDR1 reads SGHAT; CDR2 reads FQNNGV. V was shortened by 1 base and J by 7 bases, with 8 bases between the two germline ends. This CDR3 contains 12 residues. CDR3 DNA: TGTGCCAGCAGCTTAGGTTGGGGGGAGCAGTACTTC. This gives the protein CASSLGWGEQYF.

This chain connects TRBV29-1 to TRBJ1-5; D unclear. V was cut by 7 bases and J by 0 bases, with 13 bases left in between. Per germline, CDR1 SQVTM and CDR2 ANQGSEA. The length of the CDR3 is 14 residues. The CDR3 loop reads CSAHLGNSNQPQHF. In nucleotides, the CDR3 is TGCAGCGCGCACCTGGGGAATAGCAATCAGCCCCAGCATTTT.

This CDR3 reads CASSYSLDQPQHF. The CDR3 DNA is TGTGCCAGCAGTTACTCACTCGATCAGCCCCAGCATTTT. The chain employs TRBV6-5 and TRBJ1-5; D remains unclear. The CDR3 sequence is 13 residues long. The V end lost 0 bases, the J end lost 5 bases, and 5 bases lay between the germline ends. The germline gives CDR1 MNHEY, CDR2 SVGAGI.

This clone has more than one count but fewer than ten. V gene TRBV2 combines with J gene TRBJ1-4; 8 bases fit TRBD1. This CDR3 is built from 14 residues. Losses at the gene ends were 8 bases for V and 6 bases for J; bases not matched to a gene: 8. Germline V gene sequence: CDR1 SNHLY, CDR2 FYNNEI. The CDR3 protein is CASGVQGVDEKLFF. The CDR3, as DNA: TGTGCCAGCGGGGTACAGGGGGTTGATGAAAAACTGTTTTTT.

This clone was detected a few times. V is TRBV18 and J is TRBJ2-1; a possible D gene is TRBD2 (6 bases). Trimming cost V 3 bases and J 8 bases, with 11 bases left between them. Germline V lookup: CDR1 KGHSH, CDR2 LQKENI. The CDR3 length is 13 residues. CDR3 loop: CASSPEGLDEQFF. The DNA for the CDR3 is TGTGCCAGCTCACCGGAGGGGCTGGATGAGCAGTTCTTC. The full variable domain, completed using reference TRBV18 and TRBJ2-1, is NAGVMQNPRHLVRRRGQEARLRCSPMKGHSHVYWYRQLPEEGLKFMVYLQKENIIDESGMPKERFSAEFPKEGPSILRIQQVVRGDSAAYFCASSPEGLDEQFFGPGTRLTVL.

This clone was seen more than once but under ten times. Other DNA sequences from this sample encode an identical CDR3 as well. The V and J genes are TRBV7-9 and TRBJ2-7; D remains unclear. From germline, CDR1 is SEHNR and CDR2 FQNEAQ (reference sequence). This CDR3 is built from 12 residues. V was shortened by 2 bases and J by 4 bases, with 6 bases between the two germline ends. This CDR3 is CASSLIGYEQYF. CDR3 DNA sequence: TGTGCCAGCAGCTTAATCGGGTACGAGCAGTACTTC.

The chain combines TRBV9 with TRBJ2-5, with 11 positions matching TRBD2. Germline lookup yields CDR1 SGDLS and CDR2 YYNGEE. Unmatched junction bases numbered 5, after V lost 2 bases and J lost 5 bases. There are 15 residues in the CDR3. The CDR3 DNA follows: TGTGCCAGCAGCGTGGCTAGCGGGAGGACGGAGACCCAGTACTTC. Translation gives CASSVASGRTETQYF. The full variable domain, with the rest looked up from reference TRBV9 and TRBJ2-5, is DSGVTQTPKHLITATGQRVTLRCSPRSGDLSVYWYQQSLDQGLQFLIQYYNGEERAKGNILERFSAQQFPDLHSELNLSSLELGDSALYFCASSVASGRTETQYFGPGTRLLVL.